The T cell receptor beta chain under discussion was sequenced for a study of OX40 agonist ivuxolimab in advanced cancers. Germline V gives CDR1 SGHNT, CDR2 YYREEE (reference sequence). This CDR3 region has 15 residues. Trimming shortened V by 4 bases and J by 0 bases, and 13 bases separated the two germline ends. Notes on this clone: Antigen: not known.

TCRdb's table, derived via immunoSEQ multiplex PCR, lists solely in-frame clones and lacks some. The table includes about 66,000 clones, roughly 81% detected once. Study-level points and caveats: The authors also found low normalized T-cell clonal expansion in some nonresponders. Clonal expansion from baseline to week 6 occurred in both CD4+ and CD8+ T cells.

Sequenced material: CD4+ or CD8+ T cells sorted from blood, taken in a trial of the OX40 agonist ivuxolimab. The receptor was isolated from an adult with an advanced solid tumor such as melanoma, head and neck, liver or kidney cancer. The chain carries TRBV5-4 and TRBJ1-1; D is unresolved. This chain's CDR3 is CASSTPTKMNTEAFF. Here the CDR3 DNA reads TGTGCCAGCAGCACCCCGACGAAAATGAACACTGAAGCTTTCTTT.